These 18 T cell receptor beta chains were all obtained from the same sample, sequenced in a study of T cells after yellow fever vaccination. Via MiXCR, TCRdb re-called the 5' RACE reads, giving one row per CDR3 protein. The sample carries 300,000 to 400,000 distinct CDR3 sequences, 6.2% recorded once. The material was PBMCs, obtained 5 days after the yellow fever booster vaccination. These receptors originate from a man younger than 45 who received the YFV17D yellow fever vaccine.

J is TRBJ1-1 and V is TRBV7-2, with D possibly being TRBD1 (5 bases). The V end lost 6 bases, the J end lost 9 bases, and 14 bases lay between the germline ends. The CDR3 runs 12 residues. The germline V gene has CDR1 SGHTA and CDR2 FQGNSA. For the CDR3, the DNA is TGTGCCAGCAGGCAATCAGGGACGCAAGCTTTCTTT. Translated: CASRQSGTQAFF. Full variable domain (missing parts from reference TRBV7-2 and TRBJ1-1): GAGVSQSPSNKVTEKGKDVELRCDPISGHTALYWYRQSLGQGLEFLIYFQGNSAPDKSGLPSDRFSAERTGGSVSTLTIQRTQQEDSAVYLCASRQSGTQAFFGQGTRLTVV.

The chain joins TRBV20-1 to TRBJ2-3, with 9 bases matching TRBD2. The CDR3 runs 13 residues. Per germline, CDR1 DFQATT and CDR2 SNEGSKA (reference sequence). The trim removed 7 bases at V and 2 bases at J, leaving 4 bases unmatched. The CDR3 bases are TGCAGTGGTACTAGCGGGCTCACAGATACGCAGTATTTT. This sequence encodes CSGTSGLTDTQYF.

This clonotype was counted ten times or more. The chain couples TRBV9 to TRBJ2-7; D is possibly TRBD2 (6 bases). The CDR3 length is 15 residues. The ends were cut back, 3 bases at V and 0 bases at J, with 13 bases in the middle. Germline assignment: CDR1 SGDLS and CDR2 YYNGEE. The CDR3 reads CASSGGLSGSYEQYF. The CDR3 coding sequence is TGTGCCAGCAGCGGGGGACTTTCAGGCTCCTACGAGCAGTACTTC. The whole variable domain, remainder taken from reference TRBV9 and TRBJ2-7, is DSGVTQTPKHLITATGQRVTLRCSPRSGDLSVYWYQQSLDQGLQFLIQYYNGEERAKGNILERFSAQQFPDLHSELNLSSLELGDSALYFCASSGGLSGSYEQYFGPGTRLTVT.

The rearrangement uses TRBV6-1 and TRBJ1-2, with 7 nucleotides matching TRBD1. CDR3 length: 13 residues. CDR1 and CDR2 (germline): MNHNS, SASEGT. V trimming: 4 bases; J trimming: 3 bases; junction bases outside the gene matches: 2. CDR3 residues: CASSGQGDYGYTF. The CDR3 DNA follows: TGTGCCAGCAGTGGGCAGGGGGACTATGGCTACACCTTC.

This clonotype was seen more than once but under ten times. The CDR3 is CASSSGQGYEQFF. CDR3 coding DNA: TGTGCCAGCAGCAGCGGACAGGGGTATGAGCAGTTCTTC. The chain has TRBV5-4 and TRBJ2-1; 9 nucleotides agree with TRBD1. The V and J ends lost 4 bases and 8 bases, in that order; junction bases with no gene match: 4. This CDR3 region has 13 residues. The germline gives CDR1 SGHNT, CDR2 YYREEE (reference sequence).

The table lists this clonotype with many counts. This chain uses TRBV6-2 or TRBV6-3 with TRBJ2-2; 11 bases are shared with TRBD2. CDR3 size: 17 residues. Germline loops: CDR1 MNHEY, CDR2 SVGEGT. The J segment lost 1 base and the V segment lost 2 bases, leaving 3 bases of the junction unmatched. In nucleotides, the CDR3 is TGTGCCAGCAGTTACCGACTAGCGGGATTGAACACCGGGGAGCTGTTTTTT. It yields the protein CASSYRLAGLNTGELFF.

This clonotype was observed at least ten times. The chain recombines TRBV11-2 with TRBJ2-3; D may be TRBD2 (7 bases). Germline lookup yields CDR1 SGHAT and CDR2 FQNNGV. The CDR3 runs 15 residues. Trimming pared 8 bases from V and 1 base from J, leaving 16 bases between. The CDR3 coding sequence is TGTGCCAGCCGCTGGGGGGGCCGGGGCACAGATACGCAGTATTTT. Translation: CASRWGGRGTDTQYF. Combining the CDR3 with reference TRBV11-2 and TRBJ2-3 gives the whole variable domain EAGVAQSPRYKIIEKRQSVAFWCNPISGHATLYWYQQILGQGPKLLIQFQNNGVVDDSQLPKDRFSAERLKGVDSTLKIQPAKLEDSAVYLCASRWGGRGTDTQYFGPGTRLTVL.

This clonotype was recorded at least ten times. The CDR3 DNA reads as TGCGCCAGCAGCTTGGGGGACCCCTCGAGGGGTGAGCAGTTCTTC. Translating it yields CASSLGDPSRGEQFF. This chain uses TRBV5-1 with TRBJ2-1, with D perhaps matching TRBD1 or TRBD2 (5 bases each). In germline, CDR1 is SGHRS, CDR2 YFSETQ. The CDR3 runs 15 residues. Trimming cost V 0 bases and J 9 bases, with 16 bases left between them.

CDR3 coding DNA: TGTGCCAGCAGCTTGGGGTTCAGGGAAGAGACCCAGTACTTC. Encoded protein: CASSLGFREETQYF. The chain uses TRBV5-6 and TRBJ2-5; TRBD1 might be the D (5 bases). This CDR3 is built from 14 residues. Germline CDR1 reads SGHDT; CDR2 reads YYEEEE. Trimming cost V 0 bases and J 3 bases, with 9 bases left between them.

Turning to this clonotype: The CDR3 end shows no conserved phenylalanine or tryptophan, and so a read error is likely. The chain combines TRBV11-2 with TRBJ2-1; the match to TRBD2 covers 8 bases. V was clipped by 6 bases and J by 8 bases; unmatched bases: 15. Germline assignment: CDR1 SGHAT and CDR2 FQNNGV. The CDR3 contains 16 residues. CDR3 DNA: TGTGCCAGCAGTGTCTTTCGCGGCGGGAGGAAGTATGAGCAGTTCTAC. Translated, it gives CASSVFRGGRKYEQFY.

This clonotype has only a few counts. CDR3 loop: CASSARDRGRGDTQYF. DNA of the CDR3: TGTGCCAGCAGCGCCCGGGACAGGGGGCGAGGAGATACGCAGTATTTT. The chain recombines TRBV7-9 with TRBJ2-3; TRBD1 agrees at 12 bases. Germline lookup yields CDR1 SEHNR and CDR2 FQNEAQ (reference sequence). V was pared by 5 bases and J by 5 bases, with 8 bases of the junction left unmatched. The CDR3 extends over 16 amino acids.

This clonotype has more than one count but fewer than ten. The chain joins TRBV3-1 to TRBJ2-3; TRBD2 is a possible D gene (6 bases). Trimming took 3 bases from V and 0 from J, leaving 10 bases between them. This CDR3 region has 15 residues. CDR1 and CDR2 from the germline V gene are LGHDT and YNNKEL (reference sequence). CDR3 protein: CASSHAGPSTDTQYF. In nucleotides, the CDR3 is TGTGCCAGCAGCCACGCGGGACCTAGCACAGATACGCAGTATTTT.

At least ten counts were recorded for this clonotype. The J gene is TRBJ2-4, the V gene TRBV7-2, with 16 bases that match TRBD2. The CDR3 extends over 16 amino acids. Germline CDR1 SGHTA, CDR2 FQGNSA. V trimming: 4 bases; J trimming: 7 bases; junction bases outside the gene matches: 4. The CDR3 sequence: CASSYPGLAGGNIQYF. Written as DNA, the CDR3 is TGTGCCAGCAGCTACCCGGGACTAGCGGGAGGGAACATTCAGTACTTC.

The rearrangement links TRBV11-2 to TRBJ1-1; 8 bases agree with TRBD1. Looked up from germline, CDR1 is SGHAT and CDR2 is FQNNGV. The CDR3 covers 15 residues. Trimming at V came to 1 base and at J to 5 bases, leaving 6 bases not matched to a gene. CDR3 sequence: CASSLAGTGKTEAFF. For the CDR3, the DNA is TGTGCCAGCAGCTTAGCCGGGACAGGCAAAACTGAAGCTTTCTTT.

This clonotype was detected a few times. The chain links TRBV6-1 to TRBJ2-7, with D unresolved. The V end lost 6 bases, the J end lost 2 bases, and 17 bases lay between the germline ends. The CDR3 spans 15 residues. CDR1 MNHNS and CDR2 SASEGT come from the germline V gene. The chain's CDR3 is CASRGSEVKPYEQYF. CDR3 DNA sequence: TGTGCCAGCAGAGGAAGCGAGGTCAAGCCCTACGAGCAGTACTTC.

This sequence joins TRBV7-3 and TRBJ2-6, with D maybe TRBD1 (7 bases). The CDR3 has 17 residues. V lost 2 bases and J lost 0, with 11 bases in between. Germline V gene data show CDR1 as SGHTA and CDR2 as FQGTGA. The CDR3 here is CASSLAGGTSGANVLTF. CDR3 nucleotide sequence: TGTGCCAGCAGCTTAGCAGGGGGGACCTCTGGGGCCAACGTCCTGACTTTC.

There are many counts of this clonotype. This chain joins TRBV7-2 and TRBJ2-7, with D possibly being TRBD2 (5 bases). Germline V gives CDR1 SGHTA, CDR2 FQGNSA. There are 13 residues in the CDR3. Trimming pared 0 bases from V and 5 bases from J, leaving 8 bases between. The CDR3 protein is CASSLAGSHEQYF. Here the CDR3 DNA reads TGTGCCAGCAGCTTAGCGGGGAGCCACGAGCAGTACTTC.

This clonotype has ten or more counts. The chain recombines TRBV4-3 with TRBJ2-1; tentative D call: TRBD2 (6 bases). Germline V gene data show CDR1 as LGHNA and CDR2 as YSLEER. V was clipped by 3 bases and J by 5 bases, with 20 bases between them. The CDR3 covers 17 residues. CDR3 in DNA: TGCGCCAGCAGCCATGACCCGACTAGTATCAACCACAATGAGCAGTTCTTC. Translating gives CASSHDPTSINHNEQFF.